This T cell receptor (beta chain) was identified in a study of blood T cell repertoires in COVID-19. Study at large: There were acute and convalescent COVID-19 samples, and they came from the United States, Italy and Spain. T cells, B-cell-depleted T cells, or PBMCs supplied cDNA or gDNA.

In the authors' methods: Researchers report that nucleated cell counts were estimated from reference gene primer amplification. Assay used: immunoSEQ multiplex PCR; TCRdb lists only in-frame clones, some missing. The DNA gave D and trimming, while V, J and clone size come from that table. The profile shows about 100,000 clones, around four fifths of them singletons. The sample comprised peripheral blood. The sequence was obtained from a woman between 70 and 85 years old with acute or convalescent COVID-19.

CDR3 DNA sequence: TGTGCCAGCAGGCCAGGGGTTTCCGTGAACACTGAAGCTTTCTTT. Translating gives CASRPGVSVNTEAFF. The rearrangement joins TRBV11-2 to TRBJ1-1, with D possibly being TRBD1 (6 bases). The CDR3 spans 15 residues. Per germline, CDR1 SGHAT and CDR2 FQNNGV. V was pared by 6 bases and J by 0 bases, with 14 bases between.